A selection of T cell receptor beta chains follows, all from one sample in a study of blood T cell repertoires in COVID-19. TCRdb's table, derived via immunoSEQ multiplex PCR, lists solely in-frame clones and lacks some. The data show roughly 80,000 clones, approximately 78% seen once. Sequencing was done on a sample of peripheral blood. These receptors came from a human donor in a cohort sampled during active COVID-19. CDR3s include the opening cysteine and the closing phenylalanine or tryptophan. Each record gives: J gene, D gene, CDR3 length, clone size, V gene, CDR3 DNA, CDR3 protein. D genes are given only for firm matches. Clone size is given for some rows only: seen once, a few or many times, or a class if the clone is expanded.

j_gene: TRBJ2-3
d_gene: -
len: 15
abundance: -
v_gene: TRBV11-2
CDR3nt: TGTGCCAGCAGCTTAGACTGGCTCCAGGGGGATACGCAGTATTTT
CDR3aa: CASSLDWLQGDTQYF

j_gene: TRBJ1-2
d_gene: -
len: 14
abundance: -
v_gene: TRBV29-1
CDR3nt: TGCAGCGTTCAAATGTTGGCAGGGCTCTATGGCTACACCTTC
CDR3aa: CSVQMLAGLYGYTF

j_gene: TRBJ1-6
d_gene: -
len: 13
abundance: -
v_gene: TRBV5-6
CDR3nt: TGTGCCAGCAGGGACTTAAGAAATTCACCCCTCCACTTT
CDR3aa: CASRDLRNSPLHF

j_gene: TRBJ2-2
d_gene: -
len: 12
abundance: -
v_gene: TRBV12-3/TRBV12-4
CDR3nt: TGTGCCAGCAGTTCAGGGACCGGGGAGCTGTTTTTT
CDR3aa: CASSSGTGELFF

j_gene: TRBJ2-5
d_gene: TRBD1
len: 15
abundance: -
v_gene: TRBV5-4
CDR3nt: TGTGCCAGCAGCTTGGAGAGACAGGGGCTGGAGACCCAGTACTTC
CDR3aa: CASSLERQGLETQYF

j_gene: TRBJ2-7
d_gene: -
len: 15
abundance: few
v_gene: TRBV5-1
CDR3nt: TGCGCCAGCAGCTTGGATGTGGGGGGCTCCTACGAGCAGTACTTC
CDR3aa: CASSLDVGGSYEQYF

j_gene: TRBJ2-7
d_gene: TRBD2
len: 16
abundance: -
v_gene: TRBV6-1
CDR3nt: TGTGCCAGCAGTGAGTACATAGCGGGGGACTCCTACGAGCAGTACTTC
CDR3aa: CASSEYIAGDSYEQYF

j_gene: TRBJ2-2
d_gene: TRBD2
len: 15
abundance: -
v_gene: TRBV10-1
CDR3nt: TGCGCCAGCAGTGAGGGGGGGGGTTGGACCGGGGAGCTGTTTTTT
CDR3aa: CASSEGGGWTGELFF

j_gene: TRBJ2-5
d_gene: -
len: 14
abundance: -
v_gene: TRBV7-3
CDR3nt: TGTGCCAGCAGTCTCGGGTCGGGACAAGAGACCCAGTACTTC
CDR3aa: CASSLGSGQETQYF

j_gene: TRBJ2-7
d_gene: TRBD1
len: 13
abundance: -
v_gene: TRBV7-6
CDR3nt: TGTGCCAGCAGCCCCGACAGGGGGCAGGAGCAGTACTTC
CDR3aa: CASSPDRGQEQYF

j_gene: TRBJ2-7
d_gene: -
len: 15
abundance: -
v_gene: TRBV30
CDR3nt: TGTGCCTGGAGTGCCTCAAACAGCATCCCCTACGAGCAGTACTTC
CDR3aa: CAWSASNSIPYEQYF

j_gene: TRBJ2-1
d_gene: TRBD2
len: 15
abundance: -
v_gene: TRBV5-6
CDR3nt: TGTGCCAGCAGCTTGGTATCTAGCGGGGACAATGAGCAGTTCTTC
CDR3aa: CASSLVSSGDNEQFF

j_gene: TRBJ1-5
d_gene: -
len: 13
abundance: -
v_gene: TRBV9
CDR3nt: TGTGCCAGCAGCGCGTATAGTGGTCAGCCCCAGCATTTT
CDR3aa: CASSAYSGQPQHF

j_gene: TRBJ1-5
d_gene: -
len: 14
abundance: -
v_gene: TRBV7-2
CDR3nt: TGTGCCAGCAGCTTAGGGGGCTCACGGCAGCCCCAGCATTTT
CDR3aa: CASSLGGSRQPQHF

j_gene: TRBJ2-1
d_gene: TRBD1
len: 14
abundance: -
v_gene: TRBV2
CDR3nt: TGTGCCAGCACGTGGGACAGCTCCTACAATGAGCAGTTCTTC
CDR3aa: CASTWDSSYNEQFF

j_gene: TRBJ2-1
d_gene: -
len: 15
abundance: -
v_gene: TRBV19
CDR3nt: TGTGCCACCGCGCGTGGCCGACGGGACTACAATGAGCAGTTCTTC
CDR3aa: CATARGRRDYNEQFF

j_gene: TRBJ2-1
d_gene: TRBD1
len: 15
abundance: few
v_gene: TRBV9
CDR3nt: TGTGCCAGCAGCGTTATTCCAGGGGGCCGCAATGAGCAGTTCTTC
CDR3aa: CASSVIPGGRNEQFF

j_gene: TRBJ1-1
d_gene: TRBD1
len: 14
abundance: -
v_gene: TRBV5-1
CDR3nt: TGCGCCAGCGGGACAGGCAGCATGAACACTGAAGCTTTCTTT
CDR3aa: CASGTGSMNTEAFF

j_gene: TRBJ2-2
d_gene: -
len: 11
abundance: -
v_gene: TRBV10-3
CDR3nt: TGTGCCATCAGGAGCACCGGGGAGCTGTTTTTT
CDR3aa: CAIRSTGELFF

j_gene: TRBJ2-2
d_gene: TRBD1
len: 16
abundance: few
v_gene: TRBV11-3
CDR3nt: TGTGCCAGCAGCTTAGTCAGGGGGCCGAGCACCGGGGAGCTGTTTTTT
CDR3aa: CASSLVRGPSTGELFF

j_gene: TRBJ1-5
d_gene: -
len: 14
abundance: -
v_gene: TRBV30
CDR3nt: TGTGCCTGGAGTATAGGGGTCTCGGATCAGCCCCAGCATTTT
CDR3aa: CAWSIGVSDQPQHF

j_gene: TRBJ2-7
d_gene: -
len: 13
abundance: many
v_gene: TRBV16
CDR3nt: TGTGCCAGCAGCGAGGAAAGGGGCTTCGAGCAGTACTTC
CDR3aa: CASSEERGFEQYF

j_gene: TRBJ1-1
d_gene: -
len: 13
abundance: once
v_gene: TRBV7-3
CDR3nt: TGTGCCAGCAGCACTCAGGAGGACACTGAAGCTTTCTTT
CDR3aa: CASSTQEDTEAFF

j_gene: TRBJ1-5
d_gene: -
len: 13
abundance: -
v_gene: TRBV30
CDR3nt: TGTGCCTGGAGTGGAGGAGCGAATCAGCCCCAGCATTTT
CDR3aa: CAWSGGANQPQHF

j_gene: TRBJ2-1
d_gene: TRBD2
len: 14
abundance: -
v_gene: TRBV7-2
CDR3nt: TGTGCCAGCAGCTATGCGGGGGGGCTAAATGAGCAGTTCTTC
CDR3aa: CASSYAGGLNEQFF

j_gene: TRBJ2-2
d_gene: -
len: 16
abundance: -
v_gene: TRBV2
CDR3nt: TGTGCCAGCAGTGGGATAGACTCCGGGGACACCGGGGAGCTGTTTTTT
CDR3aa: CASSGIDSGDTGELFF